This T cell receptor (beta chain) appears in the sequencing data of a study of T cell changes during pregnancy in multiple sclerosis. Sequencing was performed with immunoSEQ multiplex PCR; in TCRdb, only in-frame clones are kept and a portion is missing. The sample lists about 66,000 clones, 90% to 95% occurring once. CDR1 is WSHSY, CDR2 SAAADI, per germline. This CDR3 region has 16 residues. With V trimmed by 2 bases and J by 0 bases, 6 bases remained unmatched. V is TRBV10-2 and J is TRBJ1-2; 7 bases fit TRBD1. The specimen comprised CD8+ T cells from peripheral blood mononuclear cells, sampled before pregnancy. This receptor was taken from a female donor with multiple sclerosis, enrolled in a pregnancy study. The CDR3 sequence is CASSEGRGESNYGYTF. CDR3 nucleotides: TGCGCCAGCAGTGAGGGCAGGGGGGAGTCTAACTATGGCTACACCTTC.